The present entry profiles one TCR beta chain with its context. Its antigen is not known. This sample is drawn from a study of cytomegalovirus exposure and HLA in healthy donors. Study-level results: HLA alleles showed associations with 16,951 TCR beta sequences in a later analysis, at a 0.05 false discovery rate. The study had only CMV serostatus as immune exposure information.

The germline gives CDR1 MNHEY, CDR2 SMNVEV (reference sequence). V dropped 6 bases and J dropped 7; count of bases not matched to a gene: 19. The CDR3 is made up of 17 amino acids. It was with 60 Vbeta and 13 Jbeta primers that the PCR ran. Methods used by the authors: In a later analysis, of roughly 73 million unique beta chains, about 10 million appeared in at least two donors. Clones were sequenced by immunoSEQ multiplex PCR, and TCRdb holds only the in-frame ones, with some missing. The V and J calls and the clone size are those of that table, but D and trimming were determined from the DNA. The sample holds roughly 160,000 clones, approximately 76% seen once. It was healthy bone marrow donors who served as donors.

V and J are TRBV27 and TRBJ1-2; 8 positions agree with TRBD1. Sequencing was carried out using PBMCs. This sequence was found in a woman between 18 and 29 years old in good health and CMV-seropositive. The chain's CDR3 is CASSTRRTGLILGGYTF. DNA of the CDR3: TGTGCCAGCAGCACCCGAAGGACAGGGTTGATTTTGGGTGGCTACACCTTC.